Listed here are 23 T cell receptor beta chains from one sample, sequenced in a study of identical twins. TCRdb reprocessed the 5' RACE reads with MiXCR, giving one entry per CDR3 protein. The sample shows 200,000 to 250,000 distinct CDR3 sequences, 5.5% to 7% of them seen only once. This same sample was also part of a study on yellow fever vaccine responses in identical twins.

Input material: memory (CD45RO+) T cells sorted from blood. The receptors originated from a woman aged 18-29 years in good health.

This clonotype was recorded at least ten times. The chain joins TRBV5-1 to TRBJ1-5; TRBD1 is a possible D gene (5 bases). CDR1 and CDR2 (germline): SGHRS, YFSETQ. The V gene lost 0 bases and the J gene lost 2 bases, with 6 bases spanning the gap. The CDR3 covers 14 residues. In nucleotides, the CDR3 is TGCGCCAGCAGCTTGGGGGACGGCAATCAGCCCCAGCATTTT. Translating it yields CASSLGDGNQPQHF.

V gene TRBV6-5 combines with J gene TRBJ2-1; D assignment may be TRBD1 or TRBD2 (5 bases each). CDR3 length: 15 residues. Trimming left V 2 bases short and J 3 bases short, with 11 bases between. In germline, CDR1 is MNHEY, CDR2 SVGAGI. Here the CDR3 reads CASSYERGDYNEQFF. The CDR3 bases are TGTGCCAGCAGTTACGAGAGGGGCGACTACAATGAGCAGTTCTTC.

This clonotype was seen many times. The rearrangement joins TRBV24-1 to TRBJ2-1, with D unresolved. CDR3 size: 15 residues. Germline V gene sequence: CDR1 KGHDR, CDR2 SFDVKD. Trimming left V 3 bases short and J 3 bases short, with 11 bases between. The CDR3 DNA is TGTGCCACCAGTGATCCGCGAGGCCACTACAATGAGCAGTTCTTC. Its translation is CATSDPRGHYNEQFF.

Only a few counts were recorded for this clonotype. This chain links TRBV20-1 with TRBJ2-1; D gene uncertain. The germline V gene has CDR1 DFQATT and CDR2 SNEGSKA (reference sequence). V was cut by 0 bases and J by 6 bases, with 15 bases left in between. The CDR3 loop spans 15 amino acids. The CDR3 loop reads CSARDIQAAPNEQFF. The CDR3 bases are TGCAGTGCTAGAGATATCCAGGCGGCCCCCAATGAGCAGTTCTTC.

The rearrangement uses TRBV11-2 and TRBJ2-1; 9 bases match TRBD2. The J segment lost 0 bases and the V segment lost 1 base, leaving 16 bases of the junction unmatched. The CDR3 totals 21 residues. Germline V gene lookup returns CDR1 SGHAT and CDR2 FQNNGV. This chain's CDR3 is CASSLVWRGGHYSNSYNEQFF. In nucleotides, the CDR3 is TGTGCCAGCAGCTTAGTATGGCGGGGGGGCCATTACTCCAACTCCTACAATGAGCAGTTCTTC.

The sample holds a few counts of this clonotype. The CDR3 region is CSARDRASGTSGRRNEQFF. The CDR3 coding sequence is TGCAGTGCTAGAGATCGGGCCTCAGGTACTAGCGGGAGGAGGAATGAGCAGTTCTTC. This chain connects TRBV20-1 to TRBJ2-1, with TRBD2 matching 12 bases. CDR1 is DFQATT and CDR2 is SNEGSKA in the germline V gene (reference sequence). CDR3 size: 19 residues. V lost 0 bases, J lost 7 bases, and 16 bases stayed unmatched.

In this sample, this clonotype turned up many times. DNA of the CDR3: TGCGCCAGCAGCCAAACAGGGATGGGGTACCAAGAGACCCAGTACTTC. It translates to CASSQTGMGYQETQYF. The chain employs TRBV4-1 and TRBJ2-5; D perhaps matches TRBD1 (6 bases). V lost 2 bases and J 0 bases, leaving 13 bases between the germline ends. Per the germline V gene, CDR1 is MGHRA and CDR2 is YSYEKL. This CDR3 comprises 16 residues.

The gene calls are TRBV7-3 and TRBJ2-7; 8 positions agree with TRBD2. Germline V gene lookup returns CDR1 SGHTA and CDR2 FQGTGA. This CDR3 region has 15 residues. V lost 0 bases, J lost 5 bases, and 6 bases stayed unmatched. DNA of the CDR3: TGTGCCAGCAGCTTAACGGACGGGAGGGCCCACGAGCAGTACTTC. Translated: CASSLTDGRAHEQYF.

This clonotype showed up many times. The rearrangement joins TRBV4-1 to TRBJ2-1; 8 bases map to TRBD2. The J segment lost 1 base and the V segment lost 6 bases, leaving 5 bases of the junction unmatched. The CDR3 covers 15 residues. CDR1 and CDR2 from the germline V gene are MGHRA and YSYEKL. CDR3 loop: CASSSAGVSYNEQFF. CDR3 sequence (DNA): TGCGCCAGCAGTTCAGCGGGAGTTTCCTACAATGAGCAGTTCTTC.

In its sample, this clonotype was seen many times. The rearrangement uses TRBV7-3 and TRBJ1-1, with a possible D match to TRBD1 (5 bases). Deletions cut 3 bases from V and 2 bases from J, with 10 bases between. This CDR3 is 14 amino acids long. The V gene's germline CDR1 is SGHTA and CDR2 FQGTGA. CDR3 amino acids: CASSFGGGNTEAFF. CDR3 sequence (DNA): TGTGCCAGCAGCTTTGGCGGGGGAAACACTGAAGCTTTCTTT.

In its sample, this clonotype was seen a few times. The J gene is TRBJ1-3, the V gene TRBV7-2; tentatively, D is TRBD1 (5 bases). V gave up 5 bases and J gave up 2 bases, with 13 bases separating them. The CDR3 sequence is 15 residues long. CDR1 is SGHTA, CDR2 FQGNSA, per germline. The CDR3 DNA follows: TGTGCCAGCAGCCCTCGGGGAGGGGCTGGAAACACCATATATTTT. This encodes CASSPRGGAGNTIYF.

This chain joins TRBV18 and TRBJ2-1; 13 bases match TRBD2. The CDR3 extends over 16 amino acids. V shed 3 bases and J 14 bases; nucleotides not matched to a gene: 13. Germline V gene lookup returns CDR1 KGHSH and CDR2 LQKENI. CDR3 protein: CASSPRLAGGHVEKFF. Written as DNA, the CDR3 is TGTGCCAGCTCACCCCGACTAGCGGGAGGCCACGTGGAGAAGTTCTTC.

This clonotype occurred many times. The chain links TRBV11-2 to TRBJ2-1, with unresolved D. Trimming removed 1 base at V and 9 bases at J, with 4 bases between. CDR3 length equals 11 residues. Germline assignment: CDR1 SGHAT and CDR2 FQNNGV. CDR3 residues: CASSLAAEQFF. The CDR3 DNA reads TGTGCCAGCAGCTTAGCCGCTGAGCAGTTCTTC.

This clonotype appeared many times. The genes are TRBV2 and TRBJ1-5; 12 bases are a match to TRBD1. Germline trimming cut 3 bases from V and 6 bases from J; bases unmatched to any gene: 9. The CDR3 spans 17 residues. The germline V gene has CDR1 SNHLY and CDR2 FYNNEI. The CDR3 DNA is TGTGCCAGCAGTGACGTCCCGGGACAGGGGGCAGGTCAGCCCCAGCATTTT. Translating gives CASSDVPGQGAGQPQHF.

This clonotype was recorded many times. The chain is built from TRBV7-8 and TRBJ2-1; 8 nucleotides match TRBD2. CDR3 size: 12 residues. Germline CDR1 and CDR2: SGHVS and FQNEAQ. V gave up 1 base and J gave up 16 bases; unmatched junction bases: 6. The chain's CDR3 is CASSLELAERFF. The CDR3 nucleotides read TGTGCCAGCAGCTTAGAACTAGCGGAACGATTCTTC.

This chain links TRBV20-1 with TRBJ2-5; D unclear. CDR3 size: 13 residues. In germline, CDR1 is DFQATT, CDR2 SNEGSKA (reference sequence). Trimming stripped 5 bases from V and 2 bases from J, with 12 bases between. CDR3 loop: CSAATPGQETQYF. The CDR3 DNA sequence: TGCAGTGCTGCTACACCCGGTCAAGAGACCCAGTACTTC.

In this sample, this clonotype turned up many times. J is TRBJ2-1 and V is TRBV6-2 or TRBV6-3, with TRBD2 matching over 10 bases. V shed 6 bases, J shed 2 bases, and the junction held 4 bases outside the gene matches. The CDR3 spans 15 residues. CDR1 and CDR2 (germline): MNHEY, SVGEGT. For the CDR3, the DNA is TGTGCCAGCAGCCTAACTAGCGGGACCTACAATGAGCAGTTCTTC. Amino acid sequence: CASSLTSGTYNEQFF.

V gene TRBV5-1 combines with J gene TRBJ2-6; D possibly matches TRBD1 or TRBD2 (6 bases each). Germline loops: CDR1 SGHRS, CDR2 YFSETQ. CDR3 length equals 18 residues. With 3 bases removed from V and 4 bases from J, the gap between germline ends came to 20 bases. Here the CDR3 reads CASSSLGGTPLGANVLTF. The CDR3 bases are TGCGCCAGCAGCTCCCTAGGGGGGACACCCTTAGGGGCCAACGTCCTGACTTTC.

This clonotype was picked up many times. The gene calls are TRBV10-3 and TRBJ1-2, with TRBD1 matching over 10 bases. The junction had 5 bases not matched to a gene; V was cut back by 3 bases and J by 7 bases. The CDR3 spans 14 residues. Germline loops: CDR1 ENHRY, CDR2 SYGVKD. CDR3 sequence reads: CAISEGGQGPGYTF. The CDR3 bases are TGTGCCATCAGTGAAGGGGGACAGGGGCCTGGCTACACCTTC.

The chain employs TRBV11-3 and TRBJ2-4; D might be TRBD1 or TRBD2, each matching 6 bases. Germline V gene lookup returns CDR1 SGHNT and CDR2 YENEEA. This CDR3 is 14 amino acids long. The V end was cut by 4 bases, the J end by 8 bases, with 15 bases between. The CDR3 bases are TGTGCCAGCAGCTCCCAGTCGGAGGGGGACATTCAGTACTTC. Its translation: CASSSQSEGDIQYF.

This clonotype has just a few counts. This rearrangement joins TRBV27 to TRBJ2-7; D may be TRBD1 or TRBD2 (5 bases each). Trimming stripped 6 bases from V and 0 bases from J, with 18 bases between. Per germline, CDR1 MNHEY and CDR2 SMNVEV (reference sequence). The CDR3 length is 16 residues. CDR3 sequence (DNA): TGTGCCAGCAGCCCGGCCGGGACCGCGAGCTCCTACGAGCAGTACTTC. Translation gives CASSPAGTASSYEQYF.

In its sample, this clonotype was seen many times. This sequence joins TRBV6-5 and TRBJ2-7; maybe TRBD1 (5 bases). CDR1 is MNHEY, CDR2 SVGAGI, per germline. Trimming shortened V by 0 bases and J by 2 bases, and 11 bases separated the two germline ends. CDR3 length: 15 residues. CDR3 DNA sequence: TGTGCCAGCAGTTACTCATTCAGGGCCACCTACGAGCAGTACTTC. Residues: CASSYSFRATYEQYF.

The chain recombines TRBV7-9 with TRBJ1-1; D uncertain. V was cut by 5 bases and J by 0 bases, with 7 bases left in between. There are 13 residues in the CDR3. Germline loops: CDR1 SEHNR, CDR2 FQNEAQ (reference sequence). CDR3 residues: CASSKTMNTEAFF. In DNA form, the CDR3 reads TGTGCCAGCAGCAAAACAATGAACACTGAAGCTTTCTTT.